Below, one T cell receptor (beta chain) is given with its context. These data are taken from a study of blood T cell repertoires in COVID-19. Across the study: Italy, Spain and the United States were the sources of the convalescent and acute COVID-19 samples. Sample material is recorded as cDNA or gDNA derived from T cells, B-cell-depleted T cells, or PBMCs.

The Seattle site enrolled patients during active infection and followed them longitudinally. The CDR3 contains 15 residues. Trimming at V came to 3 bases and at J to 5 bases, leaving 6 bases not matched to a gene. The germline V gene encodes CDR1 LNHDA and CDR2 SQIVND (reference sequence). Original handling: Nucleated cell counts were estimated from reference gene primer amplification. Only in-frame clones appear in the TCRdb table, and some are missing; sequencing was by immunoSEQ multiplex PCR. From that table come the V and J calls and clone size; the DNA was used to work out D and trimming. The data show about 150,000 clones, 70% to 90% seen once.

The chain recombines TRBV19 with TRBJ2-2; 7 bases map to TRBD1. The receptor was derived from an elderly woman with COVID-19, enrolled during active disease. The sample consisted of peripheral blood. DNA for the CDR3: TGTGCCAGTAGTATCAGGGGGACCGAAACCGGGGAGCTGTTTTTT. Translated: CASSIRGTETGELFF.